This TCR beta chain was retrieved from a study of beta chain features in type 1 diabetes. As every portion of the isolated RNA was reverse transcribed, the sequencing read expressed TCRB transcripts. The method was immunoSEQ multiplex PCR; TCRdb's version includes in-frame clones alone and lacks a portion of them. The sample yields roughly 130,000 clones, about a tenth seen once. Comments on this clone: Its antigen is undetermined.

Notes on the study in general: Junctions at VDJ sites from type 1 diabetes patients had fewer insertions and more deletions. Equally in patients and controls, shorter templates might have been favored by PCR.

Using CD45RO/CCR7/CD25/CD127/CD95/CD27, CD4+ naive, central memory, regulatory and stem cell-like memory cells were sorted. The clonotype was recovered from a young man in good health. Material for sequencing was central memory CD4+ T cells from blood.

In DNA form, the CDR3 reads TGTGCCAGCAGCTTAGTTGGACAGTTCTATGGCTACACCTTC. This codes for CASSLVGQFYGYTF. V usage is TRBV7-2 and J usage is TRBJ1-2; maybe TRBD1 (6 bases). Trimming took off 1 base at V and 4 bases at J, with 10 bases between the two ends. Germline V gives CDR1 SGHTA, CDR2 FQGNSA. The CDR3 extends over 14 amino acids.